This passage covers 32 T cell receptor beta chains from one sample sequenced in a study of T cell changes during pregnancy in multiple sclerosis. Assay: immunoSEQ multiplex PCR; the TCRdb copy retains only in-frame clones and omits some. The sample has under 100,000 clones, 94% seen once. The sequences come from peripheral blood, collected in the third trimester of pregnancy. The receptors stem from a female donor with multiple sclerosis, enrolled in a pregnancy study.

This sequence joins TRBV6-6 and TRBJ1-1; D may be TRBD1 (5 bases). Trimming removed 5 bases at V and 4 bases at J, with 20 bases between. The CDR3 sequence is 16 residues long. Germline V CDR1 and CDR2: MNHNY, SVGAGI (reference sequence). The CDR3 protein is CASSSGGAGWGTEAFF. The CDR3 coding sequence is TGTGCCAGCAGTAGCGGCGGGGCAGGCTGGGGCACTGAAGCTTTCTTT.

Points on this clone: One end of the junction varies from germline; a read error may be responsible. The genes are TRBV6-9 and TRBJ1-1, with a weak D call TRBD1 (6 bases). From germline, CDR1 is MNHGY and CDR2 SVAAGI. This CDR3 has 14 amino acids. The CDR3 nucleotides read TGTGCCAGCAGTCGCTACTCTCTCCCACTACAGGGTTGCTTT. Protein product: CASSRYSLPLQGCF.

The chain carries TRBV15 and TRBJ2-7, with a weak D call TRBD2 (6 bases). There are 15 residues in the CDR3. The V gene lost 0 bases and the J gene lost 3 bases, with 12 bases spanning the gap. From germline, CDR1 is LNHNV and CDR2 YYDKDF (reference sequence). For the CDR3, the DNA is TGTGCCACCAGCAGAGATGTGGAGGGATACTACGAGCAGTACTTC. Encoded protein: CATSRDVEGYYEQYF.

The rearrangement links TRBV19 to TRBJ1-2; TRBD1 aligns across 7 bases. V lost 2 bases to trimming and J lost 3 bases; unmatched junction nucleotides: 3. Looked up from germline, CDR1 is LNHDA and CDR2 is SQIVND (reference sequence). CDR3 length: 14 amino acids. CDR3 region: CASSIPRGDYGYTF. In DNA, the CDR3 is TGTGCCAGTAGTATACCCAGGGGGGACTATGGCTACACCTTC.

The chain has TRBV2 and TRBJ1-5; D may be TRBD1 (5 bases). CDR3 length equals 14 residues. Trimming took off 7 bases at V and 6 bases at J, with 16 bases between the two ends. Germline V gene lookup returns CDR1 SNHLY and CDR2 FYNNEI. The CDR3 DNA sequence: TGTGCCAGCATGATGACGGCGGGGCCTCAGCCCCAGCATTTT. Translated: CASMMTAGPQPQHF.

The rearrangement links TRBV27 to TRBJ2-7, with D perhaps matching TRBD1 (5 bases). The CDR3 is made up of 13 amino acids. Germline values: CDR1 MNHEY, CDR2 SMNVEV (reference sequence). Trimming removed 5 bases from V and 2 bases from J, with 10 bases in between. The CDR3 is CASSADRTYEQYF. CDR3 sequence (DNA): TGTGCCAGCAGTGCAGACAGAACCTACGAGCAGTACTTC.

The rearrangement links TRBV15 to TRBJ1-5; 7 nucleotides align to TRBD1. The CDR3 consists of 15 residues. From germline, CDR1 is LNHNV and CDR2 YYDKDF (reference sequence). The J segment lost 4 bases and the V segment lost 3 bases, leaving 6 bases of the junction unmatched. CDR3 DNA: TGTGCCACCAGCAGCCTCCCGGGACAGAATCAGCCCCAGCATTTT. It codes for CATSSLPGQNQPQHF.

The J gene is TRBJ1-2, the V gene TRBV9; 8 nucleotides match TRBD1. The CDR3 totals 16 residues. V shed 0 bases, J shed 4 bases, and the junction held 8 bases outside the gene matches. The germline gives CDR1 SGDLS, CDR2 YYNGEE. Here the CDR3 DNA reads TGTGCCAGCAGCGTAGAAGGCAGGGGGCTATTCTATGGCTACACCTTC. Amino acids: CASSVEGRGLFYGYTF.

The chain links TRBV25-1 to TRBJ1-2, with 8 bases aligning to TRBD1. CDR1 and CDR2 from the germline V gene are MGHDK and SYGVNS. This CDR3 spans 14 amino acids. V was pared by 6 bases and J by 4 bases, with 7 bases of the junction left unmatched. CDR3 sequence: CASRSTGEGYGYTF. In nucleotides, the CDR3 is TGTGCCAGCAGATCGACAGGGGAGGGCTATGGCTACACCTTC.

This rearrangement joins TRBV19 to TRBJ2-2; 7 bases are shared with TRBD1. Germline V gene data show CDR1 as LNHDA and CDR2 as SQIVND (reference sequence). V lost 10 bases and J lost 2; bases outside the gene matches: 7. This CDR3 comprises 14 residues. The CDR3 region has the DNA TGTGCCACTGTGACAGGGCCTAACACCGGGGAGCTGTTTTTT. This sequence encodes CATVTGPNTGELFF.

CDR3: CASSENTWSPNYGYTF. For the CDR3, the DNA is TGTGCCAGCAGTGAGAACACCTGGAGCCCTAACTATGGCTACACCTTC. The V call is TRBV6-1, the J call TRBJ1-2; D remains ambiguous. The ends were cut back, 3 bases at V and 0 bases at J, with 14 bases in the middle. CDR1 is MNHNS and CDR2 is SASEGT in the germline V gene. This CDR3 has 16 residues.

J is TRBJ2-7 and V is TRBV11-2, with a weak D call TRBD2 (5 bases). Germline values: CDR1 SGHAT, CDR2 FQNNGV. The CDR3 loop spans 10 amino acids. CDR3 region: CADPRGEQYF. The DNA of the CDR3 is TGTGCAGACCCTCGGGGCGAGCAGTACTTC.

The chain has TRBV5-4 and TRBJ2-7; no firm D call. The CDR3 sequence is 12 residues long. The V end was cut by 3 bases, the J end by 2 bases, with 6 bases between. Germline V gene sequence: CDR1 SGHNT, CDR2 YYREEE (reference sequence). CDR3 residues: CASSSPTYEQYF. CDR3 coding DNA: TGTGCCAGCAGCTCCCCCACCTACGAGCAGTACTTC.

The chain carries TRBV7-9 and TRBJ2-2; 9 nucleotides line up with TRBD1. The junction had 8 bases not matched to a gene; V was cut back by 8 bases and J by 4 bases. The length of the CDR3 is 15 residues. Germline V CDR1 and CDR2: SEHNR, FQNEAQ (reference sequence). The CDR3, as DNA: TGTGCCAGCGCTACGGGACAGGGCAGCACCGGGGAGCTGTTTTTT. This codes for CASATGQGSTGELFF.

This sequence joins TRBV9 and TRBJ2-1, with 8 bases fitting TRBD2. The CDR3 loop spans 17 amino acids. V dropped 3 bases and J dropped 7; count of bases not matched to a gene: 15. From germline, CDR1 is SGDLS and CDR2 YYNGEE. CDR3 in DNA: TGTGCCAGCAGCGCCGAAGTGGGGACTAGTGTCTCGAATGAGCAGTTCTTC. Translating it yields CASSAEVGTSVSNEQFF.

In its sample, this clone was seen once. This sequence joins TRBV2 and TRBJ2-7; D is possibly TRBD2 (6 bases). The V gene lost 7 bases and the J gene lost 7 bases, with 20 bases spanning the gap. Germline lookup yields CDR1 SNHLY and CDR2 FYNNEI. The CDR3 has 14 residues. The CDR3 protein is CASNYPGVTGEQYF. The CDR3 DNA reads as TGTGCCAGCAATTACCCGGGGGTTACTGGGGAGCAGTACTTC.

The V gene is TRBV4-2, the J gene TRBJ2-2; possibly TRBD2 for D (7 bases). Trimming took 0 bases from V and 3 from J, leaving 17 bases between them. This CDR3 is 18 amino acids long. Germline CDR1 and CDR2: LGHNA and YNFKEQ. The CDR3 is CASSQEGWEGGHTGELFF. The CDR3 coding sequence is TGTGCCAGCAGCCAAGAGGGATGGGAGGGGGGCCACACCGGGGAGCTGTTTTTT.

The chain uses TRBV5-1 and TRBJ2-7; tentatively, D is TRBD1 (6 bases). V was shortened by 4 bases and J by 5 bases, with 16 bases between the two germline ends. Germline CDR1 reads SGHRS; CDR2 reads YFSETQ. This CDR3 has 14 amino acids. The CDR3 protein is CASSLDYRADEQYF. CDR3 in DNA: TGCGCCAGCAGCCTAGACTACAGGGCCGACGAGCAGTACTTC.

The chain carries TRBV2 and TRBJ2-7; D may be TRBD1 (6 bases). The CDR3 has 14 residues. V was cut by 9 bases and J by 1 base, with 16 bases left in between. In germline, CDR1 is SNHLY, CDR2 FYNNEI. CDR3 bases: TGTGCCAGTACGGACAGCCCCGGATCCTACGAGCAGTACTTC. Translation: CASTDSPGSYEQYF.

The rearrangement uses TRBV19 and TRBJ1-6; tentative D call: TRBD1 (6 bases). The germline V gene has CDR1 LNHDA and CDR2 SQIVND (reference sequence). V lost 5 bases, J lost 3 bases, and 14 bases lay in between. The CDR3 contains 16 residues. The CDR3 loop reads CASSPGTPVYNSPLHF. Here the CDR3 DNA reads TGTGCCAGTAGTCCCGGGACACCAGTCTATAATTCACCCCTCCACTTT.

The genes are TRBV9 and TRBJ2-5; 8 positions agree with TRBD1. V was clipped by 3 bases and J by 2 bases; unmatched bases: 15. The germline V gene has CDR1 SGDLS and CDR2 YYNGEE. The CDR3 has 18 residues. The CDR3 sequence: CASSASPLMDRAQETQYF. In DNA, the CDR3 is TGTGCCAGCAGCGCCAGTCCCCTTATGGACAGGGCGCAAGAGACCCAGTACTTC. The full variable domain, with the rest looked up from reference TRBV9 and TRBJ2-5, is DSGVTQTPKHLITATGQRVTLRCSPRSGDLSVYWYQQSLDQGLQFLIQYYNGEERAKGNILERFSAQQFPDLHSELNLSSLELGDSALYFCASSASPLMDRAQETQYFGPGTRLLVL.

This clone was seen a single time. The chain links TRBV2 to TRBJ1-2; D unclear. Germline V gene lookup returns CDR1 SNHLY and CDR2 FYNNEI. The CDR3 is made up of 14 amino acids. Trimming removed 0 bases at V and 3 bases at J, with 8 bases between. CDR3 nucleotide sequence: TGTGCCAGCAGTGAAGCGTTGGACTACTATGGCTACACCTTC. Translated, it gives CASSEALDYYGYTF.

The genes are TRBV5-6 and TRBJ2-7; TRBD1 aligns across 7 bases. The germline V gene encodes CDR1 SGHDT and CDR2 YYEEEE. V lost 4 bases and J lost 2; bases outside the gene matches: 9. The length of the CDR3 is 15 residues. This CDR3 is CASSPTGQLTYEQYF. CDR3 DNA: TGTGCCAGCAGCCCGACGGGACAGCTTACCTACGAGCAGTACTTC.

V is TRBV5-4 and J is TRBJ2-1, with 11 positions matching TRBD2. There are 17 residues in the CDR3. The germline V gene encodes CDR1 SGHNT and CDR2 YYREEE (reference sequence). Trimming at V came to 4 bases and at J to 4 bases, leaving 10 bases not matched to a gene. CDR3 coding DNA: TGTGCCAGCAGCCTAGCGGGGGGTCTCGCGGGATACAATGAGCAGTTCTTC. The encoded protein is CASSLAGGLAGYNEQFF.

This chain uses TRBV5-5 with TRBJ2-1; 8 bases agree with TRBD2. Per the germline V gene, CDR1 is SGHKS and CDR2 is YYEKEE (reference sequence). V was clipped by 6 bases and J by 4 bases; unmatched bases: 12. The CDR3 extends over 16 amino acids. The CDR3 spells CASIGRGAAGYNEQFF. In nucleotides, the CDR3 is TGTGCCAGCATTGGGCGGGGGGCAGCTGGATACAATGAGCAGTTCTTC.

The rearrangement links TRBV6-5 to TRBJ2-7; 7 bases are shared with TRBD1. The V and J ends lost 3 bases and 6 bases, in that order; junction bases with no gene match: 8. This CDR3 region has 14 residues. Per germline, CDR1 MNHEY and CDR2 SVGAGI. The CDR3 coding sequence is TGTGCCAGCAGTTATCGCGGACAGGTGGGCGAGCAGTACTTC. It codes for CASSYRGQVGEQYF.

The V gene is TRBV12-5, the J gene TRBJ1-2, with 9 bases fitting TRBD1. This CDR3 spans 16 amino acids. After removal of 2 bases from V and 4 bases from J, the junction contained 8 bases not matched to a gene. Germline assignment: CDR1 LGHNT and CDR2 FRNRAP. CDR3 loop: CASGLSQGASGYGYTF. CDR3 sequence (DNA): TGTGCTAGTGGTTTGTCACAGGGGGCTAGTGGCTATGGCTACACCTTC.

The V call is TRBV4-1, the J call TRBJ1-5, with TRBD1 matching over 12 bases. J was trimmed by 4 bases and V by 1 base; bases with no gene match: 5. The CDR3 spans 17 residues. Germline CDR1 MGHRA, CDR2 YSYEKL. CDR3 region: CASSQGDRGPTNQPQHF. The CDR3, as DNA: TGCGCCAGCAGCCAAGGGGACAGGGGGCCAACTAATCAGCCCCAGCATTTT.

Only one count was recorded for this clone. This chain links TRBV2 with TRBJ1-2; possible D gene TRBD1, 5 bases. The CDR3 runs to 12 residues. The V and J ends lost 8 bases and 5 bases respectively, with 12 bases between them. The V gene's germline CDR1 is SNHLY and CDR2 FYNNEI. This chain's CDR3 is CASSRQIYGYTF. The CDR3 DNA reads TGTGCCAGCTCACGACAGATTTATGGCTACACCTTC.

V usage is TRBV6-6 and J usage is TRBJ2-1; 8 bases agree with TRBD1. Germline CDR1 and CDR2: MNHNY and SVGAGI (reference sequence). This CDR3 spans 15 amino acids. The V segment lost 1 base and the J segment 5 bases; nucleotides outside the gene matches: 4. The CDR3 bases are TGTGCCAGCAGTTACTATCCAGGGGGCGACAATGAGCAGTTCTTC. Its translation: CASSYYPGGDNEQFF.

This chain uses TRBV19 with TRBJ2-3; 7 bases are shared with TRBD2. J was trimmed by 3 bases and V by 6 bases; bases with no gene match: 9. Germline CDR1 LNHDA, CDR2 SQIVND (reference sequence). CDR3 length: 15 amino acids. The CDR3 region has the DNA TGTGCCAGTAGCCGGGGGGTGTCGGGGACAGATACGCAGTATTTT. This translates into CASSRGVSGTDTQYF.

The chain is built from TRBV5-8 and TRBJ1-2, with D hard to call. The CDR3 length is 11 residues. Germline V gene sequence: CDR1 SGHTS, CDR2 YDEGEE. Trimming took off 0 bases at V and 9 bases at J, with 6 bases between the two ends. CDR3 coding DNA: TGTGCCAGCAGCTTGGACATTAGCTACACCTTC. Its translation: CASSLDISYTF.